This passage covers 8 T cell receptor beta chains from one sample sequenced in a study of chemoradiotherapy in HPV16-positive cancers. Produced via immunoSEQ multiplex PCR; TCRdb's table is partial and in-frame only. The sample has about 29,000 clones, 91% seen once. This specimen was blood, taken from a patient who underwent chemoradiotherapy. The receptors derive from a human donor with HPV-associated anogenital cancer.

The count of this clone is one. The chain is built from TRBV4-1 and TRBJ2-3; the D call may be TRBD1 or TRBD2 (5 bases each). V lost 4 bases and J 3 bases, leaving 14 bases between the germline ends. The CDR3 consists of 15 residues. Per germline, CDR1 MGHRA and CDR2 YSYEKL. CDR3 in DNA: TGCGCCAGCAGCCTCCTTGGGGGACCAACAGATACGCAGTATTTT. It yields the protein CASSLLGGPTDTQYF.

The rearrangement joins TRBV4-3 to TRBJ1-1; D is unresolved. With 0 bases removed from V and 2 bases from J, the gap between germline ends came to 7 bases. The CDR3 runs 14 residues. Germline V gene sequence: CDR1 LGHNA, CDR2 YSLEER. CDR3 loop: CASSQDSGNTEAFF. CDR3 bases: TGCGCCAGCAGCCAAGATTCAGGTAACACTGAAGCTTTCTTT.

This clone came up once. The V call is TRBV18, the J call TRBJ2-3; 13 bases are a match to TRBD2. CDR3 length equals 17 residues. Germline V gene sequence: CDR1 KGHSH, CDR2 LQKENI. J lost 1 base, V lost 4 bases, and 5 bases had no gene match. As DNA, the CDR3 is TGTGCCAGCTCACGCGAACTAGCGGGAGGGGGCACAGATACGCAGTATTTT. It translates to CASSRELAGGGTDTQYF.

This chain uses TRBV9 with TRBJ2-6, with 9 bases matching TRBD1. V trimming: 3 bases; J trimming: 11 bases; junction bases outside the gene matches: 6. This CDR3 has 14 residues. Per the germline V gene, CDR1 is SGDLS and CDR2 is YYNGEE. The CDR3: CASSGDRAGDVLTF. CDR3 sequence (DNA): TGTGCCAGCAGCGGGGACAGGGCTGGAGACGTCCTGACTTTC.

This clone was found once. The gene calls are TRBV27 and TRBJ1-1; 8 bases line up with TRBD1. Looked up from germline, CDR1 is MNHEY and CDR2 is SMNVEV (reference sequence). V shed 6 bases and J 6 bases; nucleotides not matched to a gene: 6. This CDR3 contains 13 residues. This CDR3 reads CASSSGGSAEAFF. Here the CDR3 DNA reads TGTGCCAGCAGCTCAGGGGGCAGCGCTGAAGCTTTCTTT.

The chain carries TRBV11-2 and TRBJ2-7, with TRBD2 as a possible D gene (6 bases). Trimming took 1 base from V and 2 from J, leaving 15 bases between them. CDR1 SGHAT and CDR2 FQNNGV come from the germline V gene. The CDR3 is 16 amino acids. CDR3 loop: CASSLVRDSDTYEQYF. The CDR3 DNA reads as TGTGCCAGCAGCTTAGTCCGGGACTCCGACACCTACGAGCAGTACTTC.

A single count supports this clone. The V and J genes are TRBV28 and TRBJ1-3; TRBD1 aligns across 7 bases. With 5 bases clipped from V and 7 bases from J, the junction kept 2 bases outside the gene matches. Germline CDR1 and CDR2: MDHEN and SYDVKM. The CDR3 covers 12 residues. CDR3 in DNA: TGTGCCAGCAGTGTACAGGGGAACACCATATATTTT. This translates into CASSVQGNTIYF.

The rearrangement joins TRBV27 to TRBJ2-3, with 13 bases matching TRBD2. The V gene end was trimmed by 5 bases and the J gene end by 0 bases; junction bases not matched to a gene: 8. CDR1 and CDR2 from the germline V gene are MNHEY and SMNVEV (reference sequence). This CDR3 contains 18 residues. In DNA form, the CDR3 reads TGTGCCAGCAGTCTTCGGACTAGCGGGAGTAGGAGCACAGATACGCAGTATTTT. Its protein is CASSLRTSGSRSTDTQYF.